Shown below are 26 T cell receptor beta chains from a single sample sequenced in a study of blood T cells in healthy people across ages. Then a second PCR, running about 6 to 12 cycles, was carried out with a sample-barcoded 5' primer and a J-beta primer mix. One entry per CDR3 protein, called by TCRdb with MiXCR from the 5' RACE reads. The repertoire includes fewer than 800,000 distinct CDR3 sequences, roughly 32% of them detected once, and just over 15% sits in the top ten. The sample taken for sequencing was blood. These receptors all stem from an elderly woman in good health.

At least ten counts were recorded for this clonotype. The chain links TRBV12-3 or TRBV12-4 to TRBJ2-1, with 14 bases fitting TRBD2. The CDR3 covers 16 residues. Germline trimming cut 6 bases from V and 9 bases from J; bases unmatched to any gene: 10. CDR3 nucleotides: TGTGCCAGCAGACGGACTAGCGGGGGGCCGTACGGTGAGCAGTTCTTC. This translates into CASRRTSGGPYGEQFF.

The chain combines TRBV12-3 or TRBV12-4 with TRBJ2-3; D perhaps matches TRBD2 (6 bases). Trimming stripped 5 bases from V and 2 bases from J, with 17 bases between. The CDR3 totals 16 residues. In nucleotides, the CDR3 is TGTGCCAGCAGTAGACGGCGGGGAGCCATCACAGATACGCAGTATTTT. Translating it yields CASSRRRGAITDTQYF.

Note on this clonotype: One base away lies a much larger clone, so this may be a sequencing read error. The CDR3 protein is CASSWGGQGAREQYF. The CDR3 DNA follows: TGCGCCAGCAGCTGGGGTGGGCAGGGAGCACGCGAGCAGTACTTC. V and J are TRBV5-1 and TRBJ2-7; D may match TRBD1 or TRBD2 (5 bases each). The germline CDR1 and CDR2 sequences are SGHRS and YFSETQ. Trimming pared 3 bases from V and 6 bases from J, leaving 19 bases between. CDR3 length: 15 residues.

This clonotype showed up just a few times. As DNA, the CDR3 is TGCGCCAGCAGCTTGGTGTTCCCAGCCGCCTCCTACGAGCAGTACTTC. It is translated as CASSLVFPAASYEQYF. The chain is built from TRBV5-1 and TRBJ2-7; D not certain. The CDR3 loop spans 16 amino acids. Germline V gives CDR1 SGHRS, CDR2 YFSETQ. Trimming removed 0 bases at V and 0 bases at J, with 13 bases between.

About this clonotype itself: A much larger clone differs by one base, so this may be a read error. The gene calls are TRBV6-5 and TRBJ1-2; the D gene is possibly TRBD1 (6 bases). V was trimmed by 7 bases and J by 6 bases, leaving 9 bases between them. The CDR3 runs to 11 residues. The germline CDR1 and CDR2 sequences are MNHEY and SVGAGI. The CDR3 sequence is CASTGDHGYTF. CDR3 in DNA: TGTGCCAGCACAGGGGACCATGGCTACACCTTC.

This clonotype has more than one count but fewer than ten. This chain joins TRBV4-2 and TRBJ2-7; D might be TRBD1 or TRBD2, each matching 5 bases. This CDR3 is 15 amino acids long. Germline-derived CDR1 and CDR2 are LGHNA and YNFKEQ. Trimming pared 4 bases from V and 3 bases from J, leaving 16 bases between. The CDR3 loop is CASSPERGANYEQYF. The CDR3 bases are TGTGCCAGCAGCCCTGAGAGGGGCGCAAACTACGAGCAGTACTTC.

This clonotype occurred many times. The CDR3: CASSIRTSRQYF. The CDR3 coding sequence is TGTGCCAGCAGCATTCGGACTAGCAGGCAGTACTTC. V gene TRBV7-2 combines with J gene TRBJ2-7; 8 positions match TRBD2. With V trimmed by 5 bases and J by 9 bases, 6 bases remained unmatched. The CDR3 is made up of 12 amino acids. The germline V gene has CDR1 SGHTA and CDR2 FQGNSA. Together with reference TRBV7-2 and TRBJ2-7, the CDR3 gives the full variable domain: GAGVSQSPSNKVTEKGKDVELRCDPISGHTALYWYRQSLGQGLEFLIYFQGNSAPDKSGLPSDRFSAERTGGSVSTLTIQRTQQEDSAVYLCASSIRTSRQYFGPGTRLTVT.

The genes are TRBV7-9 and TRBJ2-7; D gene uncertain. Germline CDR1 SEHNR, CDR2 FQNEAQ (reference sequence). The CDR3 extends over 12 amino acids. Trimming took off 2 bases at V and 4 bases at J, with 6 bases between the two ends. The CDR3 sequence is CASSLKEYEQYF. The CDR3 DNA reads TGTGCCAGCAGCTTAAAGGAGTACGAGCAGTACTTC.

Comment on this clonotype: A junction boundary mismatches the germline segment, possibly from a read error. The chain uses TRBV5-1 and TRBJ2-3; 7 nucleotides match TRBD1. The CDR3 sequence is 14 residues long. The germline CDR1 and CDR2 sequences are SGHRS and YFSETQ. CDR3 protein: CVSRPGQLTDTQYF. As DNA, the CDR3 is TGTGTCAGCCGACCGGGACAGCTCACAGATACGCAGTATTTT.

The chain joins TRBV9 to TRBJ2-7; the match to TRBD1 covers 9 bases. Losses at the gene ends were 3 bases for V and 3 bases for J; bases not matched to a gene: 7. This CDR3 comprises 15 residues. Per the germline V gene, CDR1 is SGDLS and CDR2 is YYNGEE. CDR3 region: CASSDPHRGRYEQYF. CDR3 nucleotides: TGTGCCAGCAGCGACCCTCACAGGGGGCGCTACGAGCAGTACTTC.

V usage is TRBV20-1 and J usage is TRBJ2-5, with TRBD2 matching 11 bases. The V segment lost 3 bases and the J segment 4 bases; nucleotides outside the gene matches: 7. Germline V gene sequence: CDR1 DFQATT, CDR2 SNEGSKA (reference sequence). This CDR3 has 15 residues. CDR3 in amino acids: CSASTSGRSRETQYF. The CDR3, as DNA: TGCAGTGCTAGTACTAGCGGGAGAAGTCGAGAGACCCAGTACTTC.

This clonotype was seen repeatedly, ten times or more. The chain carries TRBV28 and TRBJ2-1; 10 nucleotides line up with TRBD1. The V segment lost 6 bases and the J segment 6 bases; nucleotides outside the gene matches: 11. In germline, CDR1 is MDHEN, CDR2 SYDVKM. CDR3 length: 16 residues. DNA for the CDR3: TGTGCCAGCAGCGACGAGGGGACAGGGGCGCGCAATGAGCAGTTCTTC. Translated: CASSDEGTGARNEQFF.

V is TRBV20-1 and J is TRBJ2-3; 10 positions match TRBD2. This CDR3 spans 16 amino acids. CDR1 DFQATT and CDR2 SNEGSKA come from the germline V gene (reference sequence). V was pared by 3 bases and J by 0 bases, with 6 bases of the junction left unmatched. The DNA of the CDR3 is TGCAGTGCTAGGCAGCGGGGGGGATTCAGCACAGATACGCAGTATTTT. This sequence encodes CSARQRGGFSTDTQYF.

There are many counts of this clonotype. A clone one base away is much larger, so this may be a read error. This rearrangement joins TRBV5-1 to TRBJ2-5; 7 nucleotides line up with TRBD2. Germline CDR1 SGHRS, CDR2 YFSETQ. V shed 4 bases and J 11 bases; nucleotides not matched to a gene: 14. The CDR3 length is 14 residues. Here the CDR3 reads CASSGTNIYNEQYF. DNA for the CDR3: TGCGCCAGCAGCGGGACTAATATTTACAATGAGCAGTACTTC. Full variable domain (missing parts from reference TRBV5-1 and TRBJ2-5): KAGVTQTPRYLIKTRGQQVTLSCSPISGHRSVSWYQQTPGQGLQFLFEYFSETQRNKGNFPGRFSGRQFSNSRSEMNVSTLELGDSALYLCASSGTNIYNEQYFGPGTRLLVL.

This chain links TRBV20-1 with TRBJ2-3; perhaps D is TRBD1 or TRBD2 (5 bases each). Trimming stripped 3 bases from V and 1 base from J, with 8 bases between. Germline V gene lookup returns CDR1 DFQATT and CDR2 SNEGSKA (reference sequence). The CDR3 runs to 13 residues. The DNA of the CDR3 is TGCAGTGCTAGGGTGGGGGGCACAGATACGCAGTATTTT. Its protein product is CSARVGGTDTQYF.

With respect to this clonotype: This clone may be a read error of a much larger clone one base away. V and J are TRBV4-3 and TRBJ1-2; maybe TRBD1 (5 bases). The CDR3 loop spans 16 amino acids. CDR1 and CDR2 (germline): LGHNA, YSLEER. CDR3 loop: CASSQDFGAINCGYTF. The CDR3 DNA reads as TGCGCCAGCAGCCAAGATTTCGGGGCTATTAACTGTGGCTACACCTTC.

This clonotype was counted at least ten times. This chain joins TRBV20-1 and TRBJ2-3, with TRBD2 matching 8 bases. The CDR3 spans 16 residues. Unmatched junction bases numbered 10, after V lost 4 bases and J lost 1 base. Per the germline V gene, CDR1 is DFQATT and CDR2 is SNEGSKA (reference sequence). The CDR3 nucleotides read TGCAGTGCTACTTCGGTCCGGCGGGGGGGCACAGATACGCAGTATTTT. Its translation: CSATSVRRGGTDTQYF.

This clonotype was detected many times. The chain couples TRBV27 to TRBJ2-7; 10 nucleotides align to TRBD1. V lost 5 bases, J lost 5 bases, and 6 bases stayed unmatched. The CDR3 runs 14 residues. Per the germline V gene, CDR1 is MNHEY and CDR2 is SMNVEV (reference sequence). DNA of the CDR3: TGTGCCAGCAGTACCCGACAGGGGGCCCACGAGCAGTACTTC. It codes for CASSTRQGAHEQYF.

This clonotype was counted between two and nine times. The chain is built from TRBV4-1 and TRBJ2-3; 9 positions agree with TRBD2. Trimming removed 0 bases from V and 2 bases from J; junction bases left unmatched: 15. The germline CDR1 and CDR2 sequences are MGHRA and YSYEKL. The CDR3 loop spans 20 amino acids. The CDR3 spells CASSQENDFLAGMVTDTQYF. DNA of the CDR3: TGCGCCAGCAGCCAAGAGAATGACTTTCTAGCGGGGATGGTCACAGATACGCAGTATTTT.

This clonotype was seen repeatedly, ten times or more. The V call is TRBV15, the J call TRBJ2-7, with D unresolved. Trimming removed 3 bases at V and 6 bases at J, with 12 bases between. The germline CDR1 and CDR2 sequences are LNHNV and YYDKDF (reference sequence). The CDR3 covers 13 residues. The CDR3 is CATSSGLTREQYF. The CDR3 nucleotides are TGTGCCACCAGCAGCGGCCTGACACGCGAGCAGTACTTC. The full variable domain, completed using reference TRBV15 and TRBJ2-7, is DAMVIQNPRYQVTQFGKPVTLSCSQTLNHNVMYWYQQKSSQAPKLLFHYYDKDFNNEADTPDNFQSRRPNTSFCFLDIRSPGLGDTAMYLCATSSGLTREQYFGPGTRLTVT.

In its sample, this clonotype was seen a few times. The chain joins TRBV6-6 to TRBJ2-1, with D unclear. V lost 3 bases to trimming and J lost 4 bases, with 4 bases between them. CDR3 length: 12 amino acids. CDR1 is MNHNY, CDR2 SVGAGI, per germline (reference sequence). CDR3 loop: CASSYQYNEQFF. The CDR3, as DNA: TGTGCCAGCAGTTATCAGTACAATGAGCAGTTCTTC.

This clonotype appeared a few times. The chain has TRBV3-1 and TRBJ1-1; D is undetermined. Germline-derived CDR1 and CDR2 are LGHDT and YNNKEL (reference sequence). Between the trimmed V and J ends, which lost 4 bases and 1 base, there was a span of 7 bases. This CDR3 region has 13 residues. The CDR3 DNA sequence: TGTGCCAGCAGCCGACGACGGAACACTGAAGCTTTCTTT. It yields the protein CASSRRRNTEAFF.

This clonotype was detected ten times or more. V gene TRBV20-1 combines with J gene TRBJ2-1; TRBD2 is a possible D gene (7 bases). Germline V gene sequence: CDR1 DFQATT, CDR2 SNEGSKA (reference sequence). Trimming removed 4 bases from V and 6 bases from J, with 22 bases in between. The CDR3 spans 16 residues. The CDR3 protein is CSATRPRGAHANEQFF. The CDR3 nucleotides read TGCAGTGCTACCCGACCTCGGGGGGCGCATGCCAATGAGCAGTTCTTC.

The chain links TRBV28 to TRBJ1-4; 7 bases are a match to TRBD1. From germline, CDR1 is MDHEN and CDR2 SYDVKM. The CDR3 length is 14 residues. Unmatched junction bases numbered 13, after V lost 5 bases and J lost 13 bases. The CDR3 region has the DNA TGTGCCAGCAGTCTAGAGGCAGGGGGAGGTAGACTGTTTTTT. Translation: CASSLEAGGGRLFF.

This clonotype appeared a few times. The chain uses TRBV6-1 and TRBJ2-2; D not resolved. The CDR3 sequence is 15 residues long. Germline-derived CDR1 and CDR2 are MNHNS and SASEGT. Trimming cost V 3 bases and J 4 bases, with 12 bases left between them. In nucleotides, the CDR3 is TGTGCCAGCAGTGATCAAACCGGAGTCACCGGGGAGCTGTTTTTT. Amino acids: CASSDQTGVTGELFF.

The table lists this clonotype with a few counts. The V gene is TRBV10-3, the J gene TRBJ1-4, with a possible D match to TRBD1 (5 bases). Trimming cost V 8 bases and J 4 bases, with 11 bases left between them. The CDR3 has 13 residues. CDR1 is ENHRY and CDR2 is SYGVKD in the germline V gene. CDR3 DNA sequence: TGTGCCATCGCGCGGGGGAATAATGAAAAACTGTTTTTT. Protein product: CAIARGNNEKLFF.